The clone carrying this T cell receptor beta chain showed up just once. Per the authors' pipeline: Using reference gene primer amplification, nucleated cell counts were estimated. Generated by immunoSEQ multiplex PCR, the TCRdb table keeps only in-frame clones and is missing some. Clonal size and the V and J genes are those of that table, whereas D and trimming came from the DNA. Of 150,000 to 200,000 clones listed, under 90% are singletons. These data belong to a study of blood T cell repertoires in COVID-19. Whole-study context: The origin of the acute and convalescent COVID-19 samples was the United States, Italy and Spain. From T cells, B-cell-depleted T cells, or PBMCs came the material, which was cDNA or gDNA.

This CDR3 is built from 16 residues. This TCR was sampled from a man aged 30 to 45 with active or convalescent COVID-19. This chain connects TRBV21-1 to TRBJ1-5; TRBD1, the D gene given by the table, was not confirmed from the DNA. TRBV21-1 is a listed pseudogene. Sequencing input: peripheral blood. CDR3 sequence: CASSKVTVLSNQPQHF. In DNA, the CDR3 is TGTGCCAGCAGCAAAGTGACAGTACTTAGCAATCAGCCCCAGCATTTT.